This TCR beta chain was recovered during a study of Graves' ophthalmopathy and Graves' hyperthyroidism. For the study at large: Pretreatment peripheral blood was obtained at initial diagnosis. Study findings and constraints: Blood repertoires reportedly contained most expanded thyroid clonotypes above 0.001 frequency.

This clonotype was seen at least ten times. Its antigen is undetermined. Amplified TCR beta CDR3 regions were obtained using RNA transcripts as template. Amplification began with first-round RT-PCR using HTBI primers, then second-round multiplex PCR was performed. TCRdb re-called the multiplex PCR reads through MiXCR, storing one row per CDR3 protein. In the table there are around 400,000 distinct CDR3 sequences, about 21% of which are singletons. Trimming cost V 0 bases and J 8 bases, with 10 bases left between them. The CDR3 is 13 amino acids. Germline CDR1 is MNHEY and CDR2 is SVGAGI. In this cohort, patients with other autoimmune diseases, uncontrolled infections, pregnancy or lactation were excluded.

The TCR originated in a woman under 30 with stable Graves' hyperthyroidism. Sequencing was done on a sample of peripheral blood. The V call is TRBV6-5, the J call TRBJ1-2; D is uncertain. The CDR3 reads CASSYSYVWGYTF. For the CDR3, the DNA is TGTGCCAGCAGTTACTCGTACGTTTGGGGCTACACCTTC.